The 16 T cell receptor beta chains given below trace back to one sample, sequenced in a study of a mutant IDH1 vaccine in newly diagnosed glioma. Time point: week 23, last vaccination. The investigators gave 300 ug of mutant IDH1 20-mer peptide in each vaccine dose, together with topical imiquimod. Their target antigens are unknown. Libraries were prepared by immunoSEQ multiplex PCR; TCRdb keeps only in-frame clonotypes and omits some of them. The sample yields around 19,000 clones, around 82% seen once. Sequences were derived from PBMCs, sampled from a glioma patient whose treatment included an IDH1 peptide vaccine. The receptors come from a young man with glioma.

This chain links TRBV5-6 with TRBJ1-4, with D perhaps TRBD1 (6 bases). This CDR3 is built from 14 residues. Germline V gene data show CDR1 as SGHDT and CDR2 as YYEEEE. Between the trimmed V and J ends, which lost 3 bases and 7 bases, there was a span of 13 bases. CDR3 bases: TGTGCCAGCAGCTGGGGGGCGAGGATTGAAAAACTGTTTTTT. Translated, it gives CASSWGARIEKLFF. Together with reference TRBV5-6 and TRBJ1-4, the CDR3 gives the full variable domain: DAGVTQSPTHLIKTRGQQVTLRCSPKSGHDTVSWYQQALGQGPQFIFQYYEEEERQRGNFPDRFSGHQFPNYSSELNVNALLLGDSALYLCASSWGARIEKLFFGSGTQLSVL.

This rearrangement joins TRBV19 to TRBJ2-3, with D possibly matching TRBD2 (6 bases). This CDR3 has 16 amino acids. Germline V lookup: CDR1 LNHDA, CDR2 SQIVND (reference sequence). Trimming cost V 5 bases and J 3 bases, with 18 bases left between them. The CDR3 sequence: CASSPTTRTRTDTQYF. DNA of the CDR3: TGTGCCAGTAGTCCAACGACTAGAACCAGAACAGATACGCAGTATTTT. Variable domain in full (rest from reference TRBV19 and TRBJ2-3): DGGITQSPKYLFRKEGQNVTLSCEQNLNHDAMYWYRQDPGQGLRLIYYSQIVNDFQKGDIAEGYSVSREKKESFPLTVTSAQKNPTAFYLCASSPTTRTRTDTQYFGPGTRLTVL.

The chain has TRBV2 and TRBJ1-1; no reliable D call. Germline values: CDR1 SNHLY, CDR2 FYNNEI. Between the trimmed V and J ends, which lost 1 base and 9 bases, there was a span of 15 bases. The CDR3 consists of 14 residues. CDR3 residues: CASSEGLRLTKAFF. CDR3 in DNA: TGTGCCAGCAGTGAAGGTTTGCGTCTAACTAAAGCTTTCTTT. Combining the CDR3 with reference TRBV2 and TRBJ1-1 gives the whole variable domain EPEVTQTPSHQVTQMGQEVILRCVPISNHLYFYWYRQILGQKVEFLVSFYNNEISEKSEIFDDQFSVERPDGSNFTLKIRSTKLEDSAMYFCASSEGLRLTKAFFGQGTRLTVV.

V is TRBV6-1 and J is TRBJ2-5; D possibly corresponds to TRBD1 (5 bases). V lost 7 bases to trimming and J lost 4 bases, with 16 bases between them. In germline, CDR1 is MNHNS, CDR2 SASEGT. This CDR3 has 14 residues. CDR3 bases: TGTGCCAGCACCAAAGGGGCCCAGAGAGAGACCCAGTACTTC. Translated, it gives CASTKGAQRETQYF.

The V and J genes are TRBV7-6 and TRBJ2-7, with D hard to call. In germline, CDR1 is SGHVS, CDR2 FNYEAQ. This CDR3 comprises 13 residues. With 5 bases removed from V and 1 base from J, the gap between germline ends came to 9 bases. In DNA form, the CDR3 reads TGTGCCAGCAGCAGAGACAATTCCTACGAGCAGTACTTC. As protein: CASSRDNSYEQYF.

The rearrangement uses TRBV5-8 and TRBJ2-4; D call uncertain. Germline V lookup: CDR1 SGHTS, CDR2 YDEGEE. The V and J ends lost 1 base and 0 bases respectively, with 5 bases between them. CDR3 length: 14 amino acids. The CDR3 loop is CASSLQKAKNIQYF. CDR3 nucleotides: TGTGCCAGCAGCTTGCAAAAAGCCAAAAACATTCAGTACTTC.

This clone appeared a single time. V usage is TRBV11-2 and J usage is TRBJ1-5, with no clear D. This CDR3 is 13 amino acids long. Trimming took off 1 base at V and 7 bases at J, with 8 bases between the two ends. The V gene's germline CDR1 is SGHAT and CDR2 FQNNGV. In DNA, the CDR3 is TGTGCCAGCAGCTTAGGGGCGTTCCAGCCCCAGCATTTT. The encoded protein is CASSLGAFQPQHF.

V and J are TRBV5-1 and TRBJ1-5; D may be TRBD1 (5 bases). Germline V lookup: CDR1 SGHRS, CDR2 YFSETQ. The CDR3 consists of 13 residues. The germline V and J ends were trimmed by 3 bases and 4 bases, with 8 bases remaining between them. CDR3 protein: CASSWGPNQPQHF. CDR3 in DNA: TGCGCCAGCAGCTGGGGCCCGAATCAGCCCCAGCATTTT.

The V gene is TRBV9, the J gene TRBJ1-2, with unresolved D. CDR1 is SGDLS and CDR2 is YYNGEE in the germline V gene. Trimming pared 0 bases from V and 7 bases from J, leaving 7 bases between. The CDR3 spans 12 residues. The CDR3 nucleotides read TGTGCCAGCAGCGTAGGGTTAACTGGCTACACCTTC. Its translation is CASSVGLTGYTF.

The chain couples TRBV2 to TRBJ2-1; D is possibly TRBD1 (8 bases). Germline lookup yields CDR1 SNHLY and CDR2 FYNNEI. The CDR3 runs 15 residues. Trimming shortened V by 4 bases and J by 5 bases, and 15 bases separated the two germline ends. CDR3 bases: TGTGCCAGCAGTGTTTCACAGGGGGGGAACAATGAGCAGTTCTTC. It encodes CASSVSQGGNNEQFF.

The chain combines TRBV7-9 with TRBJ2-7, with 7 bases lining up with TRBD2. The CDR3 sequence is 14 residues long. The V gene's germline CDR1 is SEHNR and CDR2 FQNEAQ (reference sequence). The ends lost 5 bases at V and 2 bases at J; junction bases unmatched: 6. The CDR3 DNA reads as TGTGCCAGCAGCCAAGGGACTACTCCCTACGAGCAGTACTTC. Protein: CASSQGTTPYEQYF.

V and J are TRBV10-3 and TRBJ1-1; D perhaps matches TRBD1 (5 bases). V lost 4 bases and J lost 0, with 15 bases in between. The CDR3 covers 16 residues. Germline CDR1 ENHRY, CDR2 SYGVKD. CDR3 nucleotide sequence: TGTGCCATCAGTGGTTCGGGGGTGGGCATGAACACTGAAGCTTTCTTT. Protein: CAISGSGVGMNTEAFF.

V usage is TRBV18 and J usage is TRBJ2-7; D call uncertain. The CDR3 runs 14 residues. Germline CDR1 and CDR2: KGHSH and LQKENI. Trimming cost V 6 bases and J 3 bases, with 15 bases left between them. CDR3 bases: TGTGCCAGCTCCCGACCCCAAATGGGCTACGAGCAGTACTTC. Translating it yields CASSRPQMGYEQYF.

The chain is built from TRBV6-5 and TRBJ2-2; D possibly corresponds to TRBD1 (5 bases). The V and J ends lost 5 bases and 3 bases respectively, with 10 bases between them. The CDR3 runs 14 residues. Germline CDR1 and CDR2: MNHEY and SVGAGI. CDR3 DNA: TGTGCCAGCAGTGGCCAGGGTGACACCGGGGAGCTGTTTTTT. Translating it yields CASSGQGDTGELFF.

The CDR3 spells CATSRREGAGQPQHF. The DNA of the CDR3 is TGTGCCACCAGCAGGAGGGAGGGGGCAGGCCAGCCCCAGCATTTT. The chain links TRBV15 to TRBJ1-5; 7 bases map to TRBD1. The J segment lost 7 bases and the V segment lost 3 bases, leaving 9 bases of the junction unmatched. Germline V CDR1 and CDR2: LNHNV, YYDKDF (reference sequence). There are 15 residues in the CDR3.

The chain joins TRBV7-9 to TRBJ2-7, with D uncertain. Per the germline V gene, CDR1 is SEHNR and CDR2 is FQNEAQ (reference sequence). This CDR3 is built from 14 residues. The V end was cut by 5 bases, the J end by 0 bases, with 11 bases between. CDR3 residues: CASSPIVSSYEQYF. CDR3 bases: TGTGCCAGCAGCCCGATAGTGAGCTCCTACGAGCAGTACTTC.